This TCR beta chain was documented in a study of CD8+ T cells in alopecia areata. TCR sequencing used cDNA made by reverse transcription of extracted RNA. Produced via immunoSEQ multiplex PCR; TCRdb's table is partial and in-frame only. The sample has about 110,000 clones, approximately 63% seen once; the top ten hold 20% to 25%. Cell sorting was applied to PBMCs, and CD4+ and CD8+ T cells were collected. J gave up 2 bases and V 6 bases, and 22 bases lay outside the gene matches. CDR3 length: 19 amino acids. The germline CDR1 and CDR2 sequences are SQVTM and ANQGSEA. This clone was detected only a few times.

The TCR originated in a human donor in good health. The sample was CD8+ T cells sorted from blood. V is TRBV29-1 and J is TRBJ2-3; 8 bases agree with TRBD2. CDR3 coding DNA: TGCAGCGTCATTCTACAAATCACCCCAGCGGGGGCCTACACAGATACGCAGTATTTT. Amino acids: CSVILQITPAGAYTDTQYF.